This T cell receptor (beta chain) was identified during a study of Ad26.COV2.S vaccination and SARS-CoV-2 variants. Study-level findings and limits: Vaccine and placebo recipients had similar non-spike TCR breadth.

Concerning this clone itself: Its antigen is unidentified.

Sequenced by immunoSEQ multiplex PCR; TCRdb stores in-frame clones only, minus some. The sample has approximately 480,000 clones, roughly 85% seen once. The V gene's germline CDR1 is MNHEY and CDR2 SVGAGI. The V end lost 5 bases, the J end lost 7 bases, and 14 bases lay between the germline ends. The CDR3 runs to 13 residues. Treatment reported: around 19 received Ad26.COV2.S at low or high dose, single or two shots; about 5 received placebo; per-sample allocation not given. Day 63 following the first vaccine or placebo injection was when the samples were taken. Based in Boston, the donor was an adult of 18-55 years. Wuhan-strain spike was delivered by a replication-incompetent Ad26 vector.

The rearrangement uses TRBV6-5 and TRBJ2-5; a possible D gene is TRBD2 (6 bases). The sample in question was peripheral blood, obtained in a trial of Ad26.COV2.S vaccine versus placebo. The clonotype originates from a person aged 18 to 59 who received the Ad26.COV2.S COVID-19 vaccine or a placebo. Here the CDR3 reads CASSREEGGTQYF. The CDR3 DNA follows: TGTGCCAGCAGTAGGGAGGAGGGAGGGACCCAGTACTTC.